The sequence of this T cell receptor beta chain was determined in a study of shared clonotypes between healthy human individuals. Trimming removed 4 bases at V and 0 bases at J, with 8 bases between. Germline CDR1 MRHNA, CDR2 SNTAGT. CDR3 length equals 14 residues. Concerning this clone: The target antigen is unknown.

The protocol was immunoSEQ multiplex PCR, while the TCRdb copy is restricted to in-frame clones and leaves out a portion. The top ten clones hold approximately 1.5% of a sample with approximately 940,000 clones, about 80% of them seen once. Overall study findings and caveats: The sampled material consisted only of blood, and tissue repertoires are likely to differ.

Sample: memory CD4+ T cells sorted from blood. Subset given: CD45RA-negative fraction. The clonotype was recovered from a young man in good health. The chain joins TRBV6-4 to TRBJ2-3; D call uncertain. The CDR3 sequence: CASSAQASTDTQYF. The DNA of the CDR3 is TGTGCCAGCAGTGCCCAGGCTAGCACAGATACGCAGTATTTT.